Listed below are T cell receptor beta chains from one sample, sequenced in a study of T-cell reconstitution after alpha-beta-depleted transplantation in children. From the PCR reads, TCRdb called clonotypes with MiXCR, one entry per CDR3 protein. The data show around 680,000 distinct CDR3 sequences, with approximately 16% seen just once and 1.1% held by the top ten. Material: PBMCs from the stem cell graft donor, obtained from the stem cell graft. The origin of the receptors is a human donor who donated a stem cell graft to a child with acute myeloid leukemia. CDR3s include the opening cysteine and the closing phenylalanine or tryptophan. A D gene is named only where the DNA matches it firmly. Clone size appears in some rows only: once, few, many, or a class for an expanded clone.

size	D	V	J	DNA	CDR3
.	TRBD1	TRBV4-3	TRBJ1-5	TGCGCCAGCAGCTCAGACAGGGGGAGCAATCAGCCCCAGCATTTT	CASSSDRGSNQPQHF
many	TRBD1	TRBV6-4	TRBJ2-3	TGTGCCAGCAGTGACTCGACAGGGAGCACAGATACGCAGTATTTT	CASSDSTGSTDTQYF
few	TRBD2	TRBV12-3/TRBV12-4	TRBJ2-3	TGTGCCAGTGGGACTAGCGGGGAAGCAGATACGCAGTATTTT	CASGTSGEADTQYF
many	TRBD1	TRBV20-1	TRBJ1-2	TGCAGTGCCCGGACAGGGTGGGATGGCTACACCTTC	CSARTGWDGYTF
few	.	TRBV21-1	TRBJ2-7	TGTGCCAGCAGCATCCCCCCACATCGGGGTTTAGGGACCTACGAGCAGTACTTC	CASSIPPHRGLGTYEQYF
many	TRBD2	TRBV27	TRBJ2-1	TGTGCCAGCAGTAAAATAGCGGGATACAATGAGCAGTTCTTC	CASSKIAGYNEQFF
few	TRBD2	TRBV2	TRBJ2-1	TGTGCCAGCAGGGCTAGCGGGGGGGCCGGTGAGCAGTTCTTC	CASRASGGAGEQFF
few	TRBD1	TRBV4-1	TRBJ1-2	TGCGCCAGCAGCCGGGACAGGGACTCGAGGGGCTACACCTTC	CASSRDRDSRGYTF
.	.	TRBV7-2	TRBJ2-5	TGTGCCAGCAGCTTAATCGCACTCGCGGCAGGGCGTCAGACCCAGTACTTC	CASSLIALAAGRQTQYF
many	.	TRBV20-1	TRBJ1-5	TGCAGTGCTAGAGATGGCAGGGGAATAACCAATCAGCCCCAGCATTTT	CSARDGRGITNQPQHF
many	.	TRBV20-1	TRBJ2-1	TGCAGTGCCAGGACTTCTCCCAATGAGCAGTTCTTC	CSARTSPNEQFF
.	.	TRBV14	TRBJ2-5	TGTGCCAGCAGCCAAGAAGGGGGGCGGGGAGAGACCCAGTACTTC	CASSQEGGRGETQYF
many	.	TRBV6-1	TRBJ1-3	TGTGCCAGCACCGATCAGAGCTCTGGAAACACCATATATTTT	CASTDQSSGNTIYF
few	TRBD1	TRBV27	TRBJ2-1	TGTGCCAGCAGTGCCGGGACAGGGAACAATGAGCAGTTCTTC	CASSAGTGNNEQFF
few	TRBD1	TRBV5-1	TRBJ2-1	TGCGCCAGCAGCTTGGGGGACAGTATGTCCTACAATGAGCAGTTCTTC	CASSLGDSMSYNEQFF
.	.	TRBV7-9	TRBJ2-1	TGTGCCAGCAGCTTAGGTTCTGGGTATGAGCAGTTCTTC	CASSLGSGYEQFF
many	TRBD1	TRBV20-1	TRBJ1-2	TGCAGTGCCGCCGACTATGGACAGGCCTATGGCTACACCTTC	CSAADYGQAYGYTF
.	.	TRBV20-1	TRBJ2-7	TGCAGTGCTTTACCCCGGGCCCCTGGGTACGAGCAGTACTTC	CSALPRAPGYEQYF
few	TRBD1	TRBV4-3	TRBJ1-4	TGCGCCAGCAGCCAAGAGGGGGCACCACAGGGGTATGAAAAACTGTTTTTT	CASSQEGAPQGYEKLFF
many	.	TRBV20-1	TRBJ1-1	TGCAGTGCCAGACCGTCCCTGAACACTGAAGCTTTCTTT	CSARPSLNTEAFF
many	.	TRBV20-1	TRBJ1-1	TGCAGTGCTAGAAATCGACTGAACACTGAAGCTTTCTTT	CSARNRLNTEAFF
many	.	TRBV20-1	TRBJ2-1	TGCAGTGCTAGAGATCCGACTAGCTACAATGAGCAGTTCTTC	CSARDPTSYNEQFF
.	.	TRBV4-2	TRBJ1-2	TGTGCCAGCAGCCAAGAAAGGGACGGGCAGGGGAGAAACTATGGCTACACCTTC	CASSQERDGQGRNYGYTF
few	TRBD1	TRBV18	TRBJ1-2	TGTGCCAGCTCACCCGGGACAGGAGGTCTGGGCTATGGCTACACCTTC	CASSPGTGGLGYGYTF
many	.	TRBV20-1	TRBJ2-7	TGCAGTGCTAGAGATCCCGGCCGGGACTTGGAGCAGTACTTC	CSARDPGRDLEQYF